Listed below are T cell receptor beta chains from one sample, sequenced in a study of blood T cell repertoires in COVID-19. Method: immunoSEQ multiplex PCR; TCRdb's copy keeps in-frame clones and lacks some. The sample consists of about 240,000 clones, 75% to 90% of them appearing once. The sequencing sample was made of peripheral blood. The receptor source for this set is a man aged 60-69 years who had recovered from COVID-19. The CDR3 runs from the conserved cysteine through the conserved F or W. Fields, in order: V gene, D gene, J gene, clone size, CDR3 protein, CDR3 DNA. The D gene is left open where the match is weak. Where a row states a size, it is once, few, many or the class of an expanded clone; other rows omit it.

TRBV10-2,TRBD1,TRBJ2-3,-,CASNLEDRVYTDTQYF,TGCGCCAGCAACTTAGAGGACAGGGTATACACAGATACGCAGTATTTT
TRBV5-6,TRBD1,TRBJ1-1,once,CASRTQQGVSAEAFF,TGTGCCAGCAGAACACAACAGGGGGTTAGTGCTGAAGCTTTCTTT
TRBV27,TRBD2,TRBJ2-2,-,CASSRLAGEHGELFF,TGTGCCAGCAGCCGACTAGCGGGGGAGCACGGGGAGCTGTTTTTT
TRBV5-1,-,TRBJ1-2,-,CASSTGTLNYGYTF,TGCGCCAGCAGCACTGGGACACTGAACTATGGCTACACCTTC
TRBV19,TRBD2,TRBJ2-5,-,CASSRRSSGGQETQYF,TGTGCCAGTAGTAGAAGATCCAGCGGGGGACAAGAGACCCAGTACTTC
TRBV7-9,TRBD2,TRBJ2-2,-,CASSLAGTSGKNTGELFF,TGTGCCAGCAGCTTGGCCGGGACTAGCGGAAAGAACACCGGGGAGCTGTTTTTT
TRBV30,TRBD2,TRBJ2-5,once,CAWTPGLAGVETQYF,TGTGCCTGGACCCCGGGACTAGCGGGGGTAGAGACCCAGTACTTC
TRBV2,-,TRBJ1-6,once,CASSRGHPNNSPLHF,TGTGCCAGCAGTCGCGGACACCCGAATAATTCACCCCTCCACTTT
TRBV19,-,TRBJ1-5,once,CASSRYSNSNQPQHF,TGTGCCAGTAGTCGTTACTCGAATAGCAATCAGCCCCAGCATTTT
TRBV6-5,TRBD1,TRBJ2-1,-,CAITGTGINEQFF,TGTGCGATTACCGGGACAGGGATCAATGAGCAGTTCTTC
TRBV5-1,TRBD1,TRBJ1-6,-,CASSAFSGGGRGSPLHF,TGCGCCAGCAGCGCATTTTCAGGGGGAGGCCGGGGTTCACCCCTCCACTTT
TRBV19,TRBD1,TRBJ2-5,-,CASSPDRVETQYF,TGTGCCAGTAGTCCGGACAGGGTTGAGACCCAGTACTTC
TRBV7-7,TRBD2,TRBJ2-2,-,CASSAGTTSGGAKELFF,TGTGCCAGCAGCGCCGGGACAACTAGCGGGGGGGCCAAGGAGCTGTTTTTT
TRBV9,-,TRBJ2-3,-,CASSVQRDTQYF,TGTGCCAGCAGCGTTCAGCGAGATACGCAGTATTTT
TRBV20-1,-,TRBJ2-2,-,CSASSHTGELFF,TGCAGTGCTAGTTCTCACACCGGGGAGCTGTTTTTT
TRBV24-1,TRBD1,TRBJ1-2,-,CATSDGQGALVYTF,TGTGCCACCAGTGATGGACAGGGGGCTCTGGTCTACACCTTC
TRBV13,TRBD2,TRBJ2-3,-,CASSRDLAGGLSTDTQYF,TGTGCCAGCAGCCGAGATCTAGCGGGGGGGCTTAGCACAGATACGCAGTATTTT
TRBV2,-,TRBJ1-1,-,CASSPRRLNTEAFF,TGTGCCAGCAGTCCCAGGCGCCTGAACACTGAAGCTTTCTTT
TRBV19,-,TRBJ2-6,-,CASSTKPGFPGANVLTF,TGTGCCAGTAGTACCAAACCAGGGTTCCCTGGGGCCAACGTCCTGACTTTC
TRBV3-1/TRBV3-2,-,TRBJ2-3,-,CASSRLRQGTDTQYF,TGTGCCAGCAGCCGACTCAGACAGGGCACAGATACGCAGTATTTT
TRBV20-1,-,TRBJ1-4,-,CSASIQGHNEKLFF,TGCAGTGCTAGTATCCAGGGCCATAATGAAAAACTGTTTTTT
TRBV5-1,TRBD1,TRBJ1-1,few,CASSSGQVPTEAFF,TGCGCCAGCAGCTCGGGACAGGTACCCACTGAAGCTTTCTTT
TRBV12-3/TRBV12-4,TRBD1,TRBJ1-2,-,CASSTTGFLYTF,TGTGCCAGCAGTACGACAGGGTTTCTCTACACCTTC
TRBV5-1,-,TRBJ1-1,-,CASTRSGEGITEAFF,TGCGCCAGCACTCGGTCGGGCGAGGGAATAACTGAAGCTTTCTTT
TRBV29-1,TRBD1,TRBJ1-1,-,CSVEVWTGVDEAFF,TGCAGCGTTGAAGTCTGGACAGGGGTGGATGAAGCTTTCTTT
TRBV19,TRBD1,TRBJ1-1,-,CASSAWTGLWTEAFF,TGTGCCAGTAGTGCTTGGACAGGGCTTTGGACTGAAGCTTTCTTT
TRBV9,TRBD1,TRBJ1-2,once,CASRPGGTNYGYTF,TGTGCCAGCAGGCCAGGGGGTACTAACTATGGCTACACCTTC
TRBV19,-,TRBJ1-3,-,CASSSVATGNTIYF,TGTGCCAGTAGTTCTGTGGCCACTGGAAACACCATATATTTT
TRBV11-2,-,TRBJ1-6,once,CASSPYRSNPYNSPLHF,TGTGCCAGCAGCCCTTACAGATCCAACCCTTATAATTCACCCCTCCACTTT
TRBV27,-,TRBJ2-1,-,CASSLTRDLPNNEQFF,TGTGCCAGCAGTTTAACCCGGGACTTACCCAACAATGAGCAGTTCTTC
TRBV18,-,TRBJ1-2,-,CASSPLGGYGYTF,TGTGCCAGCTCACCACTAGGCGGATATGGCTACACCTTC
TRBV2,-,TRBJ1-6,-,CASSRTHVQGSGSPLHF,TGTGCCAGCAGTAGGACCCATGTACAGGGATCGGGCTCACCCCTCCACTTT
TRBV7-9,-,TRBJ1-2,-,CASSLGLGYGYTF,TGTGCCAGCAGCTTGGGACTCGGCTATGGCTACACCTTC
TRBV30,-,TRBJ1-5,-,CAWSVGLRGQPQHF,TGTGCCTGGAGTGTAGGACTCCGAGGCCAGCCCCAGCATTTT
TRBV24-1,-,TRBJ2-7,once,CATSDPTRGPEQYF,TGTGCCACCAGTGATCCAACACGAGGGCCCGAGCAGTACTTC
TRBV2,TRBD2,TRBJ2-2,-,CASRLGTSGNTGELFF,TGTGCCAGCAGACTCGGGACTAGCGGGAACACCGGGGAGCTGTTTTTT
TRBV5-1,TRBD2,TRBJ2-1,-,CASSLGSGAHNEQFF,TGCGCCAGCAGCTTGGGAAGCGGGGCCCACAATGAGCAGTTCTTC
TRBV10-2,-,TRBJ2-5,-,CASSVATGRETQYF,TGCGCCAGCAGTGTCGCCACAGGGCGGGAGACCCAGTACTTC
TRBV27,-,TRBJ1-5,-,CASSEQRNQPQHF,TGTGCCAGCAGTGAGCAGAGGAATCAGCCCCAGCATTTT
TRBV28,TRBD2,TRBJ2-1,-,CASSLTSGNEQFF,TGTGCCAGCAGTTTGACTAGCGGCAATGAGCAGTTCTTC
TRBV20-1,-,TRBJ2-3,-,CSATYTDTQYF,TGCAGTGCTACGTACACAGATACGCAGTATTTT
TRBV5-5,TRBD1,TRBJ2-1,-,CASSRQGAVNEQFF,TGTGCCAGCAGCCGACAGGGGGCGGTCAATGAGCAGTTCTTC
TRBV7-6,-,TRBJ2-7,-,CASSLAGGSPYEQYF,TGTGCCAGCAGCTTAGCAGGAGGGAGCCCCTACGAGCAGTACTTC
TRBV28,-,TRBJ1-5,-,CASSLLGGGQPQHF,TGTGCCAGCAGTTTATTGGGGGGAGGTCAGCCCCAGCATTTT
TRBV5-1,TRBD1,TRBJ1-1,-,CASSLQGAFTEAFF,TGCGCCAGCAGCTTGCAGGGGGCCTTCACTGAAGCTTTCTTT
TRBV5-6,TRBD1,TRBJ1-2,-,CASTTFLDTGGGYGYTF,TGTGCCAGCACCACTTTCCTCGACACAGGGGGAGGATATGGCTACACCTTC
TRBV5-1,TRBD2,TRBJ2-3,-,CASSTGLAGLTDTQYF,TGCGCCAGCAGCACGGGACTAGCGGGGCTCACAGATACGCAGTATTTT
TRBV4-2,TRBD2,TRBJ2-7,-,CASSQSPSGGYSEQYF,TGTGCCAGCAGCCAAAGCCCTAGCGGGGGGTATTCTGAGCAGTACTTC
TRBV27,TRBD2,TRBJ2-3,-,CASSLSGGGTDTQYF,TGTGCCAGCAGTTTATCGGGGGGGGGCACAGATACGCAGTATTTT
TRBV9,-,TRBJ1-3,-,CASSRQAKGDTIYF,TGTGCCAGCAGCAGGCAGGCTAAGGGGGACACCATATATTTT
TRBV23-1,-,TRBJ2-1,-,CASTGGPFDEQFF,TGCGCCAGCACCGGGGGGCCCTTCGATGAGCAGTTCTTC
TRBV7-2,-,TRBJ1-6,-,CASSEGLINSPLHF,TGTGCCAGCAGCGAAGGACTGATTAATTCACCCCTCCACTTT
TRBV28,TRBD1,TRBJ1-5,-,CASSFPPLGQGDEPQHF,TGTGCCAGCAGTTTCCCCCCTTTGGGACAGGGGGATGAGCCCCAGCATTTT
TRBV2,-,TRBJ1-5,-,CASSPTGRVQPQHF,TGTGCCAGCAGCCCGACCGGGAGGGTTCAGCCCCAGCATTTT
TRBV18,-,TRBJ2-1,-,CASSPGAGSYNEQFF,TGTGCCAGCTCACCAGGGGCAGGCTCCTACAATGAGCAGTTCTTC